What follows are 5 T cell receptor beta chains derived from one specimen sequenced in a study of spatial heterogeneity in lung cancer. Regarding time point: sample taken at primary tumor resection. Whole RNA, isolated from tumor, nontumor lung or frozen PBMC, was sequenced without prior sorting. TCRdb ran MiXCR on the 5' RACE reads and lists one entry per CDR3 protein. The profile shows about 5,100 distinct CDR3 sequences, around 26% of them singletons. The input for sequencing was PBMCs, taken at surgery. These receptors all come from a male donor with early-stage non-small cell lung cancer.

This chain connects TRBV27 to TRBJ2-1; no clear D gene. V lost 2 bases and J 3 bases, leaving 11 bases between the germline ends. The germline gives CDR1 MNHEY, CDR2 SMNVEV (reference sequence). The CDR3 totals 15 residues. For the CDR3, the DNA is TGTGCCAGCAGTTTACGCCCGATTATCTACAATGAGCAGTTCTTC. Protein sequence: CASSLRPIIYNEQFF.

This clonotype is medium-sized. This chain uses TRBV6-6 with TRBJ1-3; D gene ambiguous. Germline V gene sequence: CDR1 MNHNY, CDR2 SVGAGI (reference sequence). The CDR3 has 13 amino acids. Trimming shortened V by 8 bases and J by 0 bases, and 8 bases separated the two germline ends. CDR3 DNA sequence: TGTGCCAGCGCCGTCACCTCTGGAAACACCATATATTTT. Its translation: CASAVTSGNTIYF.

This clonotype is medium-sized in the sample. The rearrangement links TRBV3-1 to TRBJ2-7; D possibly corresponds to TRBD1 (6 bases). The V end lost 4 bases, the J end lost 3 bases, and 13 bases lay between the germline ends. The CDR3 covers 14 residues. In germline, CDR1 is LGHDT, CDR2 YNNKEL (reference sequence). Here the CDR3 reads CASSPRTAHYEQYF. The CDR3 nucleotides are TGTGCCAGCAGCCCCAGGACAGCCCACTACGAGCAGTACTTC.

By sample fraction, this clonotype is medium-sized. In DNA form, the CDR3 reads TGTGCCAGCAGCTTATTCGCTACTAGCGGGAGTAGCTCCTACAATGAGCAGTTCTTC. Protein sequence: CASSLFATSGSSSYNEQFF. This chain uses TRBV7-3 with TRBJ2-1, with TRBD2 matching over 11 bases. CDR3 length: 19 amino acids. Germline CDR1 SGHTA, CDR2 FQGTGA. Trimming at V came to 2 bases and at J to 0 bases, leaving 9 bases not matched to a gene.

This clonotype rates as medium-sized. The gene calls are TRBV19 and TRBJ2-5; D is ambiguous. The CDR3 sequence is 15 residues long. The germline V and J ends were trimmed by 1 base and 0 bases, with 9 bases remaining between them. The V gene's germline CDR1 is LNHDA and CDR2 SQIVND (reference sequence). The CDR3 spells CASSIVQSYQETQYF. CDR3 in DNA: TGTGCCAGTAGTATAGTCCAGAGCTACCAAGAGACCCAGTACTTC.